These 27 T cell receptor beta chains share one sample of origin, sequenced in a study of diagnostic markers for celiac disease. From the reads, TCRdb lists one entry per CDR3 protein and no DNA. This sample's table reports under 9,500 distinct CDR3 sequences. Sequenced: either unsorted cells or a sorted T cell fraction (not recorded which). These receptors originate from a human donor. This table probably holds off-target reads from a library built for another chain.

The V gene is TRBV27, the J gene TRBJ1-2. The CDR3 sequence is 13 residues long. Germline loops: CDR1 MNHEY, CDR2 SMNVEV (reference sequence). The CDR3 is CASSPQGPYGYTF.

This chain links TRBV7-9 with TRBJ2-7; there is no DNA to check the TCRdb D call of TRBD2. CDR1 is SEHNR, CDR2 FQNEAQ, per germline (reference sequence). This CDR3 contains 14 residues. The CDR3 sequence is CASSFTSGSHEQYF.

V and J are TRBV10-3 and TRBJ1-5. The CDR3 has 14 residues. Germline V lookup: CDR1 ENHRY, CDR2 SYGVKD. The CDR3 sequence is CAISEYGVDQPQHF.

Considering frequency, this clonotype is large. This chain connects TRBV20-1 to TRBJ1-2; TCRdb designates TRBD1, a call that cannot be tested without DNA. In germline, CDR1 is DFQATT, CDR2 SNEGSKA (reference sequence). The CDR3 sequence is 14 residues long. The CDR3 sequence is CSARVRTGEDGYTF.

This chain connects TRBV5-6 to TRBJ2-1; TCRdb lists TRBD1, though no DNA is available to test this call. The CDR3 contains 18 residues. Germline CDR1 and CDR2: SGHDT and YYEEEE. This CDR3 is CASSPGTGALGWNNEQFF.

The CDR3: CASSIESHTDTQYF. The J gene is TRBJ2-3, the V gene TRBV19. This CDR3 region has 14 residues. Germline V gene lookup returns CDR1 LNHDA and CDR2 SQIVND (reference sequence).

This sequence joins TRBV2 and TRBJ1-1. The V gene's germline CDR1 is SNHLY and CDR2 FYNNEI. The CDR3 loop spans 14 amino acids. Here the CDR3 reads CASSERGLDTEAFF.

The chain recombines TRBV7-2 with TRBJ1-1. The CDR3 is 13 residues long. CDR1 is SGHTA, CDR2 FQGNSA, per germline. The CDR3 reads CASSREADTEAFF. Full variable domain (rest looked up from reference TRBV7-2 and TRBJ1-1): GAGVSQSPSNKVTEKGKDVELRCDPISGHTALYWYRQSLGQGLEFLIYFQGNSAPDKSGLPSDRFSAERTGGSVSTLTIQRTQQEDSAVYLCASSREADTEAFFGQGTRLTVV.

This chain joins TRBV20-1 and TRBJ2-1. The germline CDR1 and CDR2 sequences are DFQATT and SNEGSKA (reference sequence). The CDR3 runs 12 residues. The CDR3 protein is CSATRWDNEQFF.

The rearrangement uses TRBV20-1 and TRBJ2-1; with no DNA, the TCRdb D assignment of TRBD2 cannot be verified. Germline assignment: CDR1 DFQATT and CDR2 SNEGSKA (reference sequence). The CDR3 loop spans 15 amino acids. The CDR3 loop is CSARDGGRVIGGQFF.

The V call is TRBV30, the J call TRBJ2-5. The germline V gene encodes CDR1 GTSNPN and CDR2 SVGIG (reference sequence). This CDR3 has 15 amino acids. The CDR3 loop reads CAWSPYFRDEETQYF. The full variable domain, in which reference TRBV30 and TRBJ2-5 provide the parts outside the CDR3, is SQTIHQWPATLVQPVGSPLSLECTVEGTSNPNLYWYRQAAGRGLQLLFYSVGIGQISSEVPQNLSASRPQDRQFILSSKKLLLSDSGFYLCAWSPYFRDEETQYFGPGTRLLVL.

CDR3 in amino acids: CASKITTGGSDTQYF. V usage is TRBV7-9 and J usage is TRBJ2-3; TCRdb lists TRBD1, though no DNA is available to test this call. Germline CDR1 reads SEHNR; CDR2 reads FQNEAQ (reference sequence). CDR3 length: 15 residues.

The chain recombines TRBV10-3 with TRBJ2-2. The CDR3 consists of 11 residues. Germline lookup yields CDR1 ENHRY and CDR2 SYGVKD. This CDR3 is CAIRGTGELFF.

The chain has TRBV20-1 and TRBJ2-3. This CDR3 spans 12 amino acids. Germline CDR1 reads DFQATT; CDR2 reads SNEGSKA (reference sequence). The CDR3 region is CSASRLTDTQYF.

The J gene is TRBJ1-1, the V gene TRBV5-1. This CDR3 has 14 residues. The germline V gene has CDR1 SGHRS and CDR2 YFSETQ. Here the CDR3 reads CASSQQTPETEAFF.

This chain uses TRBV10-3 with TRBJ1-1; with no DNA, the TCRdb D assignment of TRBD1 cannot be verified. The CDR3 has 13 residues. Germline V lookup: CDR1 ENHRY, CDR2 SYGVKD. This CDR3 reads CAIRQGQNTEAFF.

Frequency places this clonotype as medium-sized (0.01 to 0.1%). The chain uses TRBV12-3 or TRBV12-4 and TRBJ1-5; absent DNA, TCRdb's TRBD1 call cannot be checked. The CDR3 consists of 13 residues. CDR3 sequence: CASRKSGVQPQHF.

This clonotype is deemed medium-sized by its frequency. V usage is TRBV5-1 and J usage is TRBJ2-5; the D call of TRBD2 rests on TCRdb alone, since no DNA is present to check it. Per the germline V gene, CDR1 is SGHRS and CDR2 is YFSETQ. This CDR3 region has 14 residues. The CDR3 region is CASSLTRRGETQYF.

V and J are TRBV7-9 and TRBJ1-2; absent DNA, TCRdb's TRBD1 call cannot be checked. The germline V gene encodes CDR1 SEHNR and CDR2 FQNEAQ (reference sequence). The CDR3 sequence is 15 residues long. CDR3 in amino acids: CASSSVRDLDYGYTF.

The chain couples TRBV2 to TRBJ1-1. This CDR3 contains 11 residues. CDR1 and CDR2 (germline): SNHLY, FYNNEI. The CDR3 here is CASSKQTEAFF.

The rearrangement links TRBV12-3 or TRBV12-4 to TRBJ1-5; TCRdb reports TRBD1, a call that lacks DNA to check it against. There are 16 residues in the CDR3. This chain's CDR3 is CASSLAGTGDNQPQHF.

The chain employs TRBV19 and TRBJ1-2; TCRdb designates TRBD1, a call that cannot be tested without DNA. The CDR3 contains 12 residues. Germline-derived CDR1 and CDR2 are LNHDA and SQIVND (reference sequence). This chain's CDR3 is CAKSGGGEGYTF. Full variable domain (rest looked up from reference TRBV19 and TRBJ1-2): DGGITQSPKYLFRKEGQNVTLSCEQNLNHDAMYWYRQDPGQGLRLIYYSQIVNDFQKGDIAEGYSVSREKKESFPLTVTSAQKNPTAFYLCAKSGGGEGYTFGSGTRLTVV.

The rearrangement links TRBV9 to TRBJ1-2; TCRdb selects TRBD1, and the lack of DNA leaves this call unchecked. Germline-derived CDR1 and CDR2 are SGDLS and YYNGEE. This CDR3 is built from 15 residues. CDR3 amino acids: CASNPLQEGEYGYTF.

The chain is built from TRBV2 and TRBJ1-4; TCRdb gives TRBD1 as the D gene, but with no DNA this cannot be confirmed. Germline CDR1 reads SNHLY; CDR2 reads FYNNEI. The CDR3 covers 17 residues. CDR3 in amino acids: CASSVLGTASTNEKLFF.

This sequence joins TRBV10-3 and TRBJ2-2. The CDR3 totals 13 residues. Germline V gene lookup returns CDR1 ENHRY and CDR2 SYGVKD. The chain's CDR3 is CAISESMAGELFF.

This clonotype counts as medium-sized by frequency. This sequence joins TRBV9 and TRBJ2-7; as DNA is missing, the TRBD1 call by TCRdb cannot be tested. Per germline, CDR1 SGDLS and CDR2 YYNGEE. The CDR3 contains 17 residues. Here the CDR3 reads CASSERGGTGFSYEQYF.

The rearrangement links TRBV4-2 to TRBJ1-6. This CDR3 contains 15 residues. Germline CDR1 and CDR2: LGHNA and YNFKEQ. CDR3: CASSLSSQTQSPLHF.